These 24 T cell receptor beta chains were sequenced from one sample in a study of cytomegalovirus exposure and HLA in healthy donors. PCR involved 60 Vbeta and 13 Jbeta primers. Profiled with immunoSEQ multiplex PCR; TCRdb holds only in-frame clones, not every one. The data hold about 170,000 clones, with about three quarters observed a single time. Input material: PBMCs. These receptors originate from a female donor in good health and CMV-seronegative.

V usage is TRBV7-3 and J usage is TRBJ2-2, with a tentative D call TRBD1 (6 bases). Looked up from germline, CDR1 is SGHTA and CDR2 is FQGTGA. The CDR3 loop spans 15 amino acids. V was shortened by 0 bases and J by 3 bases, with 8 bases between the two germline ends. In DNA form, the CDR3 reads TGTGCCAGCAGCTTAACGGGGGCTGACACCGGGGAGCTGTTTTTT. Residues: CASSLTGADTGELFF.

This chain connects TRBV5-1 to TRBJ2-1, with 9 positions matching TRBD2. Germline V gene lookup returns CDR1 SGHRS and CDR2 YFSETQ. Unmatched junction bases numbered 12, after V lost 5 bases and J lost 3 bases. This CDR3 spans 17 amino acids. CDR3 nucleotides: TGCGCCAGCAGACCCCGTCTTGGCGGGGGGGGCTACAATGAGCAGTTCTTC. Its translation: CASRPRLGGGGYNEQFF.

The DNA for the CDR3 is TGCAGCGTTGGGGGACACTCTGGGGCCAACGTCCTGACTTTC. As protein: CSVGGHSGANVLTF. The rearrangement links TRBV29-1 to TRBJ2-6; TRBD1 might be the D (6 bases). The V end lost 4 bases, the J end lost 0 bases, and 7 bases lay between the germline ends. Germline V lookup: CDR1 SQVTM, CDR2 ANQGSEA. The CDR3 sequence is 14 residues long.

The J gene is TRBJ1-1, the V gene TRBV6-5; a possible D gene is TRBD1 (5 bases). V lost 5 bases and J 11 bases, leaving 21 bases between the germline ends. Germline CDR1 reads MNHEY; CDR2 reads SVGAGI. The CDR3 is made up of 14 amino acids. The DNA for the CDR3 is TGTGCCAGCAGTGTGGGGGGGTTGGACGACGGGGCTTTCTTT. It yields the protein CASSVGGLDDGAFF.

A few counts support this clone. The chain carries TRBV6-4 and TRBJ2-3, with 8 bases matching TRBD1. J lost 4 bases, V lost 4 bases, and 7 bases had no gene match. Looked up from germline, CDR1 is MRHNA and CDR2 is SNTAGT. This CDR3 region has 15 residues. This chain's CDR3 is CASSVTGQAPDTQYF. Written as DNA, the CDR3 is TGTGCCAGCAGTGTTACGGGACAGGCCCCAGATACGCAGTATTTT.

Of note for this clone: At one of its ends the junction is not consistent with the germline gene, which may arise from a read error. In DNA form, the CDR3 reads TGTGCCAGCAGCTTAGTGGGTGAGGTCCACTTC. It encodes CASSLVGEVHF. This rearrangement joins TRBV7-9 to TRBJ2-7, with no clear D. CDR3 size: 11 residues. Germline loops: CDR1 SEHNR, CDR2 FQNEAQ (reference sequence).

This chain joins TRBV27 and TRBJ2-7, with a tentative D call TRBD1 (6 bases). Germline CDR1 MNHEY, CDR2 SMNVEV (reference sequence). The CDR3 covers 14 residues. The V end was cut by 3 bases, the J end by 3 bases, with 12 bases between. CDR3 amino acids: CASSFSGTNYEQYF. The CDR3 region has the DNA TGTGCCAGCAGTTTTTCCGGGACAAACTACGAGCAGTACTTC.

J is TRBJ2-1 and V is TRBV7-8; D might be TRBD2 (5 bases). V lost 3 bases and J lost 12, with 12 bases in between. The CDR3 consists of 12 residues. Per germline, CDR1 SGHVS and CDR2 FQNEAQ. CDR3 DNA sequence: TGTGCCAGCAGCTTCCTCGGAGGAGGGCAGTTCTTC. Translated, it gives CASSFLGGGQFF.

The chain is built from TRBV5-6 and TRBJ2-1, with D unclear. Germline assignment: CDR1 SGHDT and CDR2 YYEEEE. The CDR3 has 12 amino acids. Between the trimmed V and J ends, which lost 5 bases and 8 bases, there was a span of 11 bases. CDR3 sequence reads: CASSPGRDEQFF. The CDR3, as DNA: TGTGCCAGCAGTCCCGGCCGGGATGAGCAGTTCTTC.

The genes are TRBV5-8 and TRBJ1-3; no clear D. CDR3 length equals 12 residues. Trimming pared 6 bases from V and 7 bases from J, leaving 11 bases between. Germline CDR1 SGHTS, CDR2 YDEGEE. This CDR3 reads CASTVVRNTIYF. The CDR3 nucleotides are TGTGCCAGCACGGTTGTTCGGAACACCATATATTTT. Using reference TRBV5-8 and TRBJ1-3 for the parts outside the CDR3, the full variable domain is EAGVTQSPTHLIKTRGQQATLRCSPISGHTSVYWYQQALGLGLQFLLWYDEGEERNRGNFPPRFSGRQFPNYSSELNVNALELEDSALYLCASTVVRNTIYFGEGSWLTVV.

CDR3 DNA: TGTGCCAGCAGCTTAGGAGGGTCCCAAGAGACCCAGTACTTC. Its protein is CASSLGGSQETQYF. V is TRBV11-3 and J is TRBJ2-5; a weak D match, TRBD2 (5 bases). Trimming took 1 base from V and 1 from J, leaving 7 bases between them. The CDR3 totals 14 residues. Per the germline V gene, CDR1 is SGHNT and CDR2 is YENEEA.

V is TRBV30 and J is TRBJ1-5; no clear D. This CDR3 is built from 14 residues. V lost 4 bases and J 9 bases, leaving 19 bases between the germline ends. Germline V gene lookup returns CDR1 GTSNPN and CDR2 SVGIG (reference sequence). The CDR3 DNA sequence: TGTGCCTGGAAGAGTGGCCGCCAGGAAGGGCCCCAGCATTTT. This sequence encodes CAWKSGRQEGPQHF. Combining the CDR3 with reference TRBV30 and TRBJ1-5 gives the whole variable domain SQTIHQWPATLVQPVGSPLSLECTVEGTSNPNLYWYRQAAGRGLQLLFYSVGIGQISSEVPQNLSASRPQDRQFILSSKKLLLSDSGFYLCAWKSGRQEGPQHFGDGTRLSIL.

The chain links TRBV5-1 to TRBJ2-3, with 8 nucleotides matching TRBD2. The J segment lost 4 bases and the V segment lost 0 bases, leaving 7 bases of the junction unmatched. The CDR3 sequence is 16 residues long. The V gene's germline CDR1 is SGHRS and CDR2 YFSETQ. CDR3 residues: CASSLVGTRGADTQYF. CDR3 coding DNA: TGCGCCAGCAGCTTGGTAGGGACTAGGGGGGCAGATACGCAGTATTTT.

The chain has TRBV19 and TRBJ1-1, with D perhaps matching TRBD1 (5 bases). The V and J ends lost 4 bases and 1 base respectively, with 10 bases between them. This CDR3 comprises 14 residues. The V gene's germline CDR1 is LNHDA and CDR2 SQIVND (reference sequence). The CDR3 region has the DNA TGTGCCAGTAGTAAGGTCCAGGGGAACACTGAAGCTTTCTTT. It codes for CASSKVQGNTEAFF. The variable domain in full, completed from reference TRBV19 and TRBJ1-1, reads DGGITQSPKYLFRKEGQNVTLSCEQNLNHDAMYWYRQDPGQGLRLIYYSQIVNDFQKGDIAEGYSVSREKKESFPLTVTSAQKNPTAFYLCASSKVQGNTEAFFGQGTRLTVV.

The CDR3 loop is CASSSTSGEPYNEQFF. CDR3 bases: TGTGCCAGTTCTTCGACTAGCGGGGAGCCCTACAATGAGCAGTTCTTC. This chain joins TRBV19 and TRBJ2-1; 11 positions agree with TRBD2. V lost 8 bases, J lost 2 bases, and 8 bases stayed unmatched. Germline CDR1 reads LNHDA; CDR2 reads SQIVND (reference sequence). The CDR3 contains 16 residues.

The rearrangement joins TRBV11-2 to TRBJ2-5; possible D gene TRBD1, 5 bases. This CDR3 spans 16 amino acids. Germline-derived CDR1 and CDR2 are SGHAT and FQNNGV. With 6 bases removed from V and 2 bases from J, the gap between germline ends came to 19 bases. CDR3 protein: CASRHTGATKQETQYF. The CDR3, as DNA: TGTGCCAGCAGACATACAGGTGCCACTAAACAAGAGACCCAGTACTTC. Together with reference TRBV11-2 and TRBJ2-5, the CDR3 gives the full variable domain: EAGVAQSPRYKIIEKRQSVAFWCNPISGHATLYWYQQILGQGPKLLIQFQNNGVVDDSQLPKDRFSAERLKGVDSTLKIQPAKLEDSAVYLCASRHTGATKQETQYFGPGTRLLVL.

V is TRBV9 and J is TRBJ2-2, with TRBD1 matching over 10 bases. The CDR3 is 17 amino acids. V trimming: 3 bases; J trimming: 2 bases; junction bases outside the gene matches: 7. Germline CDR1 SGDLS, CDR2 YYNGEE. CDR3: CASSAVGTGVNTGELFF. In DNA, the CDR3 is TGTGCCAGCAGCGCCGTTGGGACAGGGGTTAACACCGGGGAGCTGTTTTTT.

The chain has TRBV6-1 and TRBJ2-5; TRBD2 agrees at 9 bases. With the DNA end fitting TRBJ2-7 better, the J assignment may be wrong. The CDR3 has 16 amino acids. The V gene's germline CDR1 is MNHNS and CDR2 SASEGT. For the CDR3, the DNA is TGTGCCAGCAGTGAAGTTGGCGGCGGGAGGGCCCACGAGCAGTACTTC. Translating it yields CASSEVGGGRAHEQYF.

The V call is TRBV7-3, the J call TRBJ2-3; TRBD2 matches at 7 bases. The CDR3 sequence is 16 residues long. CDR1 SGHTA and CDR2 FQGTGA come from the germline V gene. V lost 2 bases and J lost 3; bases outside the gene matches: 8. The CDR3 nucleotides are TGTGCCAGCAGCTTAGGGACTATCGTGGGAACAGATACGCAGTATTTT. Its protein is CASSLGTIVGTDTQYF.

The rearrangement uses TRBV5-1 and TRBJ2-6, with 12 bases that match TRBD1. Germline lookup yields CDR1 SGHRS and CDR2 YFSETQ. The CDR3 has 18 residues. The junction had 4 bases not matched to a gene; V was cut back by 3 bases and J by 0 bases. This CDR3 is CASSSLGQGASGANVLTF. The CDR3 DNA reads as TGCGCCAGCAGCTCGCTGGGACAGGGGGCCTCTGGGGCCAACGTCCTGACTTTC.

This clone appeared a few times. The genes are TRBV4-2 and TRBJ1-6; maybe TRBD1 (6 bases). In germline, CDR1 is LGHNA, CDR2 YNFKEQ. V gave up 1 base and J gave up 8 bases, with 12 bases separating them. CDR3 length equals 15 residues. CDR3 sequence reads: CASSQGQDLYSPLHF. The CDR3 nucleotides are TGTGCCAGCAGCCAAGGACAGGATCTCTATTCACCCCTCCACTTT.

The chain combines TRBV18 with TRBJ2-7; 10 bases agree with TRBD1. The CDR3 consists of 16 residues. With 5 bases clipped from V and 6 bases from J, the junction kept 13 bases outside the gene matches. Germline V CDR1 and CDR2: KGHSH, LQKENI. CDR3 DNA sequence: TGTGCCAGCTCATCTAAGGCGACAGGGGGCCCGGTCGAGCAGTACTTC. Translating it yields CASSSKATGGPVEQYF.

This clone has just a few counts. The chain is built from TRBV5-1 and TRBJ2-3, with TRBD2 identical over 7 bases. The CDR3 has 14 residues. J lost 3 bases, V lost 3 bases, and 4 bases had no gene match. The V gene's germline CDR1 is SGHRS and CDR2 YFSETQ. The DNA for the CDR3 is TGCGCCAGCAGCTCTGGACTAGAGACAGATACGCAGTATTTT. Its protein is CASSSGLETDTQYF.

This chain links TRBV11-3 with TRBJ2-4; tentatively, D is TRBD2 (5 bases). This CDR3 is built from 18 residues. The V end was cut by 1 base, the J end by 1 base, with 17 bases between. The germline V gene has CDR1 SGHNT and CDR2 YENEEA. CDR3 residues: CASSLGFWRAMAKNIQYF. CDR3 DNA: TGTGCCAGCAGCTTAGGTTTTTGGCGGGCGATGGCCAAAAACATTCAGTACTTC. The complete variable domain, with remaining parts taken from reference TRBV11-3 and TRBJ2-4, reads EAGVVQSPRYKIIEKKQPVAFWCNPISGHNTLYWYLQNLGQGPELLIRYENEEAVDDSQLPKDRFSAERLKGVDSTLKIQPAELGDSAVYLCASSLGFWRAMAKNIQYFGAGTRLSVL.